The 27 T cell receptor delta chains below all came from one sample that was sequenced in a study of gamma-delta T cells after stem cell transplantation. TCRdb re-called the RT-PCR reads using CATT. The sample has more than 10,000 delta-chain clones, over 1% seen once. The sequenced sample consisted of gamma-delta T cells. These receptors all come from a human donor. It is not recorded whose cells these are; they may come from a transplant donor.

There are a few counts of this clone. The V and J genes are TRDV2 and TRDJ1, with 8 bases matching TRDD3. The J segment lost 0 bases and the V segment lost 3 bases, leaving 17 bases of the junction unmatched. The germline V gene encodes CDR1 GEAIGNYY and CDR2 EKD. This CDR3 region has 19 residues. The CDR3 nucleotides read TGTGCCTGTGACTCCCTCCACGATACTGGGGGTACCCACACCGATAAACTCATCTTT. Amino acid sequence: CACDSLHDTGGTHTDKLIF.

On this clone: The likely explanation is a read error, given a far larger clone one base away. This CDR3 is also generated by other DNA sequences in the sample. The chain recombines TRDV2 with TRDJ1; 7 bases map to TRDD3. The CDR3 sequence is 16 residues long. The germline V gene has CDR1 GEAIGNYY and CDR2 EKD. The DNA of the CDR3 is TGTGCTTGTGACCCGACTGGGGCCCTGTACACCGATAAACTCATCTTT. This sequence encodes CACDPTGALYTDKLIF.

This clone turned up a few times. The protein given by TCRdb reflects a much larger clone and differs at residue 10 from this DNA's translation, likely from a read error; the protein shown is the DNA's translation. V gene TRDV2 combines with J gene TRDJ1, with a weak D call TRDD1 (6 bases). Trimming shortened V by 3 bases and J by 2 bases, and 27 bases separated the two germline ends. CDR3 length: 19 amino acids. Germline V CDR1 and CDR2: GEAIGNYY, EKD. The CDR3 spells CACDPIVSPEGMETDKLIF. The CDR3 DNA reads as TGTGCCTGTGACCCAATAGTATCTCCTGAGGGAATGGAAACCGATAAACTCATCTTT.

This clone was counted a few times. The protein TCRdb gives is from a much larger clone and does not agree with this DNA's translation at residue 9, likely a read error; the protein shown here comes from the DNA. The chain employs TRDV2 and TRDJ1; 8 bases match TRDD3. CDR3 size: 17 residues. Germline assignment: CDR1 GEAIGNYY and CDR2 EKD. V lost 4 bases, J lost 0 bases, and 12 bases stayed unmatched. The CDR3 sequence is CACDSVLGAKYTDKLIF. DNA for the CDR3: TGTGCCTGTGATTCGGTACTGGGGGCAAAATACACCGATAAACTCATCTTT.

This clone was picked up a small number of times. This likely reflects a read error, since a far larger clone is one base away. Other DNA sequences in this specimen translate into the identical CDR3. This chain joins TRDV2 and TRDJ1, with a possible D match to TRDD3 (5 bases). Germline-derived CDR1 and CDR2 are GEAIGNYY and EKD. The CDR3 is 13 amino acids. The CDR3 region has the DNA TGTGCCTGCGACAGCCTGGGTGGCGATAAACTCATCTTT. It translates to CACDSLGGDKLIF.

Concerning this clone itself: TCRdb attributes to this sequence the protein of a much larger clone, which differs from the DNA translation at residue 3; a read error is likely, and the protein displayed is translated from the DNA. The chain uses TRDV2 and TRDJ1; perhaps TRDD2 as D (5 bases). The CDR3 loop spans 17 amino acids. CDR1 and CDR2 from the germline V gene are GEAIGNYY and EKD. This CDR3 is CAFDTHFFQGATDKLIF. In DNA form, the CDR3 reads TGTGCCTTTGACACCCACTTCTTCCAGGGCGCTACCGATAAACTCATCTTT.

Comments on this clone: One base away lies a much larger clone, so this may be a sequencing read error. This sequence joins TRDV2 and TRDJ1; D gene ambiguous. The V gene's germline CDR1 is GEAIGNYY and CDR2 EKD. The CDR3 length is 15 residues. CDR3 coding DNA: TGTGCCTGTGGCACCGTGGGCGACCTTAGGGATAAACTCATCTTT. It specifies CACGTVGDLRDKLIF.

This clone showed up just a few times. With a much larger clone just one base away, this may be a read error. At the DNA level, this CDR3 is encoded by other sequences in the same sample as well. The chain joins TRDV2 to TRDJ1, with 12 bases matching TRDD3. The CDR3 is 18 residues long. Germline lookup yields CDR1 GEAIGNYY and CDR2 EKD. Written as DNA, the CDR3 is TGTGCCTGTGACACCCTACCCGGTACTGGGGGATACCCGGATAAGCTCATCTTT. Amino acid sequence: CACDTLPGTGGYPDKLIF.

This clone came up a few times. The sample holds other DNA sequences that translate to the same CDR3. The chain has TRDV2 and TRDJ1, with 12 bases fitting TRDD3. There are 16 residues in the CDR3. Unmatched junction bases numbered 13, after V lost 3 bases and J lost 9 bases. Germline V lookup: CDR1 GEAIGNYY, CDR2 EKD. The CDR3 loop is CACDPLLGDTTEELIF. DNA for the CDR3: TGTGCCTGTGACCCTTTACTGGGGGATACAACTGAAGAACTCATCTTT.

This clone occurred a few times. Given a far larger clone just one base away, this is likely a sequencing read error. This specimen includes other DNA sequences encoding the same CDR3. The CDR3 loop is CACDTVGDTGAWDTRQMFF. CDR3 nucleotide sequence: TGTGCCTGCGACACAGTGGGGGATACGGGCGCCTGGGACACCCGACAGATGTTTTTC. The J gene is TRDJ3, the V gene TRDV2; the match to TRDD3 covers 11 bases. Germline loops: CDR1 GEAIGNYY, CDR2 EKD. The CDR3 consists of 19 residues.

This clone showed up just a few times. With a much larger clone just one base away, this may be a read error. Additional DNA sequences in this sample encode the identical CDR3. The rearrangement links TRDV2 to TRDJ1; the match to TRDD3 covers 12 bases. The V gene's germline CDR1 is GEAIGNYY and CDR2 EKD. The CDR3 is made up of 21 amino acids. The DNA for the CDR3 is TGTGCCTGTGACACCGTCCCTGGGGGATACGCGGGGGGTGAGGACCCCGATAAACTTATCTTT. The encoded protein is CACDTVPGGYAGGEDPDKLIF.

Remarks on this clone: One end of the junction fails to match germline, which may point to a read error. The chain joins TRDV2 to TRDJ1; TRDD3 matches 13 bases. Per germline, CDR1 GEAIGNYY and CDR2 EKD. The CDR3 runs to 18 residues. This CDR3 reads CACDSILGDTGITDKPIF. In DNA, the CDR3 is TGTGCCTGTGACTCTATACTGGGGGATACGGGGATCACCGATAAACCCATCTTT.

To note about this clone: The translation of this DNA and the TCRdb protein of a much larger clone differ at residue 12, probably owing to a read error; the protein shown here is translated from the DNA. The rearrangement joins TRDV2 to TRDJ1, with TRDD3 matching over 9 bases. The CDR3 consists of 20 residues. The V gene's germline CDR1 is GEAIGNYY and CDR2 EKD. Germline trimming cut 3 bases from V and 0 bases from J; bases unmatched to any gene: 19. CDR3 amino acids: CACDRLTGGQGHRDTDKLIF. DNA of the CDR3: TGTGCCTGTGACCGCTTGACTGGGGGACAGGGGCACCGCGACACCGATAAACTCATCTTT.

Concerning this clone: This DNA translates differently at residue 6 from the TCRdb protein, which is that of a much larger clone; a read error is likely, and the protein shown is the DNA's own translation. J is TRDJ1 and V is TRDV2; the D gene is possibly TRDD2 (6 bases). With 0 bases removed from V and 4 bases from J, the gap between germline ends came to 23 bases. The germline V gene has CDR1 GEAIGNYY and CDR2 EKD. The CDR3 runs to 18 residues. The CDR3 DNA reads TGTGCCTGTGACACCCCTCCTACTCTGCAAGGGGAGCTCGATAAACTCATCTTT. It yields the protein CACDTPPTLQGELDKLIF.

On this clone: Other DNA sequences in the same sample also yield this CDR3. This rearrangement joins TRDV2 to TRDJ1, with 13 bases identical to TRDD3. V trimming: 3 bases; J trimming: 3 bases; junction bases outside the gene matches: 9. The germline CDR1 and CDR2 sequences are GEAIGNYY and EKD. The CDR3 spans 17 residues. The CDR3 coding sequence is TGTGCCTGTGACTCTTTACTGGGGGATACGGGATCCGATAAACTCATCTTT. Translation: CACDSLLGDTGSDKLIF.

On this clone itself: The TCRdb protein comes from a much larger clone and disagrees with this DNA's translation at residue 15, likely due to a read error; the protein given here is derived from the DNA. This chain connects TRDV2 to TRDJ1; 7 positions match TRDD3. Germline CDR1 and CDR2: GEAIGNYY and EKD. The CDR3 is made up of 16 amino acids. The CDR3 DNA is TGTGCCTGTGACACCGTCGGGGATAGGAGGACCGATAAACTCACCTTT. This codes for CACDTVGDRRTDKLTF.

This clone has only a few counts. The junction does not match germline at one end; this may be a read error. The sample holds other DNA sequences that translate to the same CDR3. The chain uses TRDV2 and TRDJ1; TRDD3 matches 13 bases. Germline V gene lookup returns CDR1 GEAIGNYY and CDR2 EKD. There are 15 residues in the CDR3. CDR3 sequence: CACDTLGDTTDKLIF. The CDR3 bases are TGTGCCTGCGACACACTGGGGGATACGACCGATAAACTCATCTTT.

A remark on this clone: The translation of this DNA and the TCRdb protein of a much larger clone differ at residue 11, probably owing to a read error; the protein shown here is translated from the DNA. V usage is TRDV2 and J usage is TRDJ1; TRDD3 aligns across 7 bases. The CDR3 loop spans 17 amino acids. V was clipped by 2 bases and J by 1 base; unmatched bases: 12. From germline, CDR1 is GEAIGNYY and CDR2 EKD. For the CDR3, the DNA is TGTGCCTGTGACAACCTTCGTACTGGGGAGGGCACCGATAAACTCATCTTT. Residues: CACDNLRTGEGTDKLIF.

This clone was counted many times. The chain uses TRDV2 and TRDJ1; perhaps TRDD3 as D (6 bases). Germline CDR1 and CDR2: GEAIGNYY and EKD. V was pared by 0 bases and J by 0 bases, with 22 bases between. There are 19 residues in the CDR3. The CDR3 DNA reads TGTGCCTGTGACACCGTAACTACCGGGGATCCCCAGTACACCGATAAACTCATCTTT. Protein sequence: CACDTVTTGDPQYTDKLIF.

This clone was seen many times. The rearrangement joins TRDV2 to TRDJ1, with D possibly matching TRDD3 (5 bases). V shed 0 bases and J shed 0 bases, with 22 bases lying between them. CDR1 and CDR2 (germline): GEAIGNYY, EKD. The CDR3 runs to 19 residues. The CDR3 reads CACDTVPAGGTGYTDKLIF. As DNA, the CDR3 is TGTGCCTGTGACACCGTTCCCGCCGGAGGTACTGGATACACCGATAAACTCATCTTT.

This clone has just a few counts. V gene TRDV2 combines with J gene TRDJ1; 8 bases map to TRDD3. Germline V gene lookup returns CDR1 GEAIGNYY and CDR2 EKD. Trimming at V came to 3 bases and at J to 4 bases, leaving 12 bases not matched to a gene. This CDR3 is 16 amino acids long. In DNA, the CDR3 is TGTGCCTGTGACGCCATACTGGGGGGCGCCATCGATAAACTCATCTTT. It encodes CACDAILGGAIDKLIF.

This clone is deemed medium-sized. This chain links TRDV2 with TRDJ1; 11 nucleotides match TRDD3. J gave up 0 bases and V 1 base, and 9 bases lay outside the gene matches. The CDR3 contains 18 residues. Looked up from germline, CDR1 is GEAIGNYY and CDR2 is EKD. The DNA for the CDR3 is TGTGCCTGTGACACGCTGGGGGATACCCTTCGCGACACCGATAAACTCATCTTT. Translating gives CACDTLGDTLRDTDKLIF.

A word on this clone: A read error is the likely source, as a far larger clone sits one nucleotide away. At the DNA level, this CDR3 is encoded by other sequences in the same sample as well. This chain connects TRDV2 to TRDJ1; 12 positions match TRDD3. Trimming took 5 bases from V and 4 from J; bases not matched to a gene: 13. Germline V gene sequence: CDR1 GEAIGNYY, CDR2 EKD. There are 17 residues in the CDR3. The chain's CDR3 is CACAGLGDTQTNDKLIF. The CDR3 nucleotides are TGTGCCTGTGCCGGGCTGGGGGATACGCAAACGAACGATAAACTCATCTTT.

This clone is labeled medium-sized. The chain joins TRDV2 to TRDJ1; TRDD3 aligns across 10 bases. Losses at the gene ends were 3 bases for V and 2 bases for J; bases not matched to a gene: 8. Per germline, CDR1 GEAIGNYY and CDR2 EKD. The CDR3 length is 16 residues. The CDR3 nucleotides are TGTGCCTGTGACGGGCTACTGGGGGATCATACCGATAAACTCATCTTT. Its translation: CACDGLLGDHTDKLIF.

A note on this clone: TCRdb's protein for this DNA is that of a much larger clone and differs from the translation at residue 12, likely a read error; the protein shown is the DNA translation. This rearrangement joins TRDV2 to TRDJ1, with 8 bases that match TRDD3. CDR3 length: 16 amino acids. Germline V CDR1 and CDR2: GEAIGNYY, EKD. CDR3 loop: CACDTLTRGYTNKLIF. CDR3 bases: TGTGCCTGTGACACCCTAACGAGGGGATACACCAATAAACTCATCTTT.

About this clone: TCRdb records a much larger clone's protein for this DNA, with a difference at residue 8 that likely arises from a read error; the protein given is the translation of the DNA. This chain links TRDV2 with TRDJ1; 7 positions match TRDD3. Unmatched junction bases numbered 12, after V lost 6 bases and J lost 0 bases. Germline-derived CDR1 and CDR2 are GEAIGNYY and EKD. The CDR3 runs to 16 residues. The CDR3 here is CACSQLGTQNTDKLIF. The CDR3 region has the DNA TGTGCCTGTAGCCAACTGGGGACCCAAAACACCGATAAACTCATCTTT.

This clone was picked up a small number of times. TCRdb lists the protein of a much larger clone for this DNA, which differs at residue 8, so this is likely a read error; the protein given here is translated from the DNA itself. The chain links TRDV2 to TRDJ1; tentative D call: TRDD3 (6 bases). V was pared by 3 bases and J by 5 bases, with 24 bases between. CDR1 is GEAIGNYY, CDR2 EKD, per germline. The CDR3 is 17 amino acids. Written as DNA, the CDR3 is TGTGCCTGTGACTTCCTCCGGGTTGGGGATCCAGGGGATAAACTCATCTTT. Translation gives CACDFLRVGDPGDKLIF.